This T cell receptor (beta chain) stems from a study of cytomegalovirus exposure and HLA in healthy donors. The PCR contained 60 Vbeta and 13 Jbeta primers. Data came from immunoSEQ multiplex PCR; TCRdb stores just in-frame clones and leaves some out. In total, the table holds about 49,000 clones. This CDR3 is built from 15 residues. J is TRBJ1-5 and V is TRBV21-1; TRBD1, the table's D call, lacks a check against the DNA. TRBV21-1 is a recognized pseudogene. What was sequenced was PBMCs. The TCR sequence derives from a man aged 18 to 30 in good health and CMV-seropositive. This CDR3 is CASSKRQGARQPQHF. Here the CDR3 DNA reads TGTGCCAGCAGCAAACGACAGGGGGCCCGGCAGCCCCAGCATTTT.